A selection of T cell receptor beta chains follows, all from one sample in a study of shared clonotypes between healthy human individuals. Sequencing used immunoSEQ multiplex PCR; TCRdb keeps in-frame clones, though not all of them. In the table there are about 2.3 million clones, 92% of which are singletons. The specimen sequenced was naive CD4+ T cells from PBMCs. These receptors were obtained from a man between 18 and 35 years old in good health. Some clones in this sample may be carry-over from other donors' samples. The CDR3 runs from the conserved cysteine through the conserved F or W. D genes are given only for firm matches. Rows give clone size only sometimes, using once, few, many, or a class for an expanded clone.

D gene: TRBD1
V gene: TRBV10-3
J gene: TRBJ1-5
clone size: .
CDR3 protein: CAIRGQGDQPQHF
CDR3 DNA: TGTGCCATCAGGGGACAGGGAGATCAGCCCCAGCATTTT

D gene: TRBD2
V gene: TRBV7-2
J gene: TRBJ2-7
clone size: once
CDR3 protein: CASSATSGDYEQYF
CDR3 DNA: TGTGCCAGCAGCGCGACTAGCGGGGATTACGAGCAGTACTTC

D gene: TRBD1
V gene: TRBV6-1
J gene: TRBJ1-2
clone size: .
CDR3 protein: CASSRDSQYNYGYTF
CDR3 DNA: TGTGCCAGCAGCCGGGACAGCCAATATAACTATGGCTACACCTTC

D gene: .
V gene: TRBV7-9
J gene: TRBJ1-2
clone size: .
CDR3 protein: CASRTSTGGYTF
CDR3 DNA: TGTGCCAGCAGGACGTCGACGGGTGGCTACACCTTC

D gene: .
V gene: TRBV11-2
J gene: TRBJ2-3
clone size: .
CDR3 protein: CASSFVRTDTQYF
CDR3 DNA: TGTGCCAGCAGCTTTGTTCGCACAGATACGCAGTATTTT

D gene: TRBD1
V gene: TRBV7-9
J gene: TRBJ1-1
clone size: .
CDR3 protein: CASSAPTGGAEAFF
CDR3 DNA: TGTGCCAGCAGCGCGCCGACAGGGGGTGCTGAAGCTTTCTTT

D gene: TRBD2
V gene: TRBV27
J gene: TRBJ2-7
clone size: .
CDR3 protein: CASSPVGLAGGRQYF
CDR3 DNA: TGTGCCAGCAGCCCCGTAGGGCTAGCGGGAGGGCGGCAGTACTTC

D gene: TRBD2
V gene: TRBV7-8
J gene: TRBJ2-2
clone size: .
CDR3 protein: CASSLVLPTLAGGAGELFF
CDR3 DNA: TGTGCCAGCAGCTTAGTCCTGCCAACGCTAGCGGGAGGGGCCGGGGAGCTGTTTTTT

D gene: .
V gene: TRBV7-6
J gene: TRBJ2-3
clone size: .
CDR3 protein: CASSGVARSGTDTQYF
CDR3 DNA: TGTGCCAGCAGCGGGGTAGCGAGATCGGGCACAGATACGCAGTATTTT

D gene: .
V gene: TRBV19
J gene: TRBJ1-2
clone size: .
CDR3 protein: CASSPGTSGSRGYTF
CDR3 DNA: TGTGCCAGTAGTCCGGGGACCTCGGGTTCGAGGGGCTACACCTTC

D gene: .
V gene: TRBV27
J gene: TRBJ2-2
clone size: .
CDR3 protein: CASSLRRGGTGELFF
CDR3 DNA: TGTGCCAGCAGTTTGCGGAGGGGCGGCACCGGGGAGCTGTTTTTT

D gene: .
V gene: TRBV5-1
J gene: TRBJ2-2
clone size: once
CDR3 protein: CASRWTVTGELFF
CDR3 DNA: TGCGCCAGCAGGTGGACGGTTACCGGGGAGCTGTTTTTT

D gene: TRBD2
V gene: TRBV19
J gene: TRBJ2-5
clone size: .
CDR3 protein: CASKGLAGAGYETQYF
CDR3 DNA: TGTGCCAGTAAGGGACTAGCGGGAGCCGGCTATGAGACCCAGTACTTC

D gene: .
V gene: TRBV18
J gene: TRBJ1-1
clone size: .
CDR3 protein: CASSLRAGDTEAFF
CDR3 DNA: TGTGCCAGCTCACTTAGGGCAGGGGACACTGAAGCTTTCTTT

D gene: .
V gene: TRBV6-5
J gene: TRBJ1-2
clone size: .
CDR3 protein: CASRDRVRGLFGYTF
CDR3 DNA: TGTGCCAGCAGGGACCGAGTCAGGGGCCTTTTTGGCTACACCTTC

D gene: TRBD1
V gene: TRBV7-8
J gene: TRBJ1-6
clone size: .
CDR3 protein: CASRGVGTGNSPLHF
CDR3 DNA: TGTGCCAGCAGGGGGGTCGGGACAGGGAATTCACCCCTCCACTTT

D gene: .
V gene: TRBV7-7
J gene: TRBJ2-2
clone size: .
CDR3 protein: CASGRGLPNTGELFF
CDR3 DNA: TGTGCCAGCGGCCGAGGACTTCCGAACACCGGGGAGCTGTTTTTT

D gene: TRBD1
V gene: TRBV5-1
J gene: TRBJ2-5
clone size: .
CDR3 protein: CASSKKGQPETQYF
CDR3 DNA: TGCGCCAGCAGCAAGAAGGGACAGCCCGAGACCCAGTACTTC

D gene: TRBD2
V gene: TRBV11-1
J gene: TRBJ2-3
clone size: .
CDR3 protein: CASRRGLAEGDTQYF
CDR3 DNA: TGTGCCAGCAGAAGGGGACTAGCGGAAGGAGATACGCAGTATTTT

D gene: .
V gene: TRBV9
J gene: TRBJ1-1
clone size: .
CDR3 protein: CASSPGAGKGNTEAFF
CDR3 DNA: TGTGCCAGCAGCCCCGGCGCGGGGAAGGGGAACACTGAAGCTTTCTTT

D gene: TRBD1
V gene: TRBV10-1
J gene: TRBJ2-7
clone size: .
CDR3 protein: CASSTGDTAVEQYF
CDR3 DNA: TGCGCCAGCAGTACAGGGGACACCGCCGTGGAGCAGTACTTC

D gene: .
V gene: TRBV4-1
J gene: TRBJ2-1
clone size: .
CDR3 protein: CASSQVVGPEFF
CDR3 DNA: TGCGCCAGCAGCCAAGTCGTGGGCCCGGAGTTCTTC

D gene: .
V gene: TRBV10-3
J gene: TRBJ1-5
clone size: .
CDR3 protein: CAISDIGSGQRPQHF
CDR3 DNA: TGTGCCATCAGTGACATTGGGTCGGGACAACGGCCCCAGCATTTT

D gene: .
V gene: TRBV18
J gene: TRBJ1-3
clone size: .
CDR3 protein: CASSPTDSHSGNTIYF
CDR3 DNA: TGTGCCAGCTCACCCACAGACAGCCACTCTGGAAACACCATATATTTT

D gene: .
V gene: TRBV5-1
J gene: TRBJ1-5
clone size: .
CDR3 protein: CASSPGHGTNQPQHF
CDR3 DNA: TGCGCCAGCAGCCCGGGACACGGGACCAATCAGCCCCAGCATTTT

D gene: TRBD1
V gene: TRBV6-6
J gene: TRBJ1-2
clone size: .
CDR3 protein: CASSGQGANGYTF
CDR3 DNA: TGTGCCAGCAGTGGACAGGGGGCGAATGGCTACACCTTC

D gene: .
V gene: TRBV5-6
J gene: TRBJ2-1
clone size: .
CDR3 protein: CASSWGLLVAGEQFF
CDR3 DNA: TGTGCCAGCAGCTGGGGGCTTTTGGTAGCCGGTGAGCAGTTCTTC

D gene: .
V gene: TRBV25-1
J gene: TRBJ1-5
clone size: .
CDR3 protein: CASSDSTPGNQPQHF
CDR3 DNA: TGTGCCAGCAGTGATTCGACCCCAGGGAATCAGCCCCAGCATTTT

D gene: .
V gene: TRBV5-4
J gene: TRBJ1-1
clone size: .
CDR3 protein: CASSLVGDTEAFF
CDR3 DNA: TGTGCCAGCAGCTTGGTAGGGGACACTGAAGCTTTCTTT

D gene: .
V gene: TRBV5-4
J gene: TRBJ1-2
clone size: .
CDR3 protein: CASSLVGVDGYTF
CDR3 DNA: TGTGCCAGCAGCTTAGTAGGGGTTGATGGCTACACCTTC

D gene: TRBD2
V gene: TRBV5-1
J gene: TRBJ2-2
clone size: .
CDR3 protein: CASTTVTSGSGTGELFF
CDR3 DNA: TGCGCCAGCACCACCGTGACTAGCGGGAGCGGCACCGGGGAGCTGTTTTTT

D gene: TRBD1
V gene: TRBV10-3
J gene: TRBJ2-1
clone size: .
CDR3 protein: CAIKGSTGTGNEQFF
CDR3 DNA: TGTGCCATCAAGGGGTCGACAGGGACGGGCAATGAGCAGTTCTTC

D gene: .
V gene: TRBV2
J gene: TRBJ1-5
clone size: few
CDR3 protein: CASSASATSQPQHF
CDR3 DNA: TGTGCCAGCAGTGCTTCGGCGACTTCTCAGCCCCAGCATTTT